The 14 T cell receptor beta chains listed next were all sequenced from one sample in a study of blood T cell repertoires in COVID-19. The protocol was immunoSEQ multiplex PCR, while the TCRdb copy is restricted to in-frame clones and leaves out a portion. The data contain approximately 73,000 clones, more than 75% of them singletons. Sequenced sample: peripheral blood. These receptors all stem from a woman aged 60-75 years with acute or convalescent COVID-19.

The CDR3 loop reads CASSIEGGQPQHF. CDR3 nucleotide sequence: TGTGCCAGTAGTATAGAGGGGGGGCAGCCCCAGCATTTT. The chain recombines TRBV19 with TRBJ1-5, with a weak D call TRBD1 (5 bases). Germline-derived CDR1 and CDR2 are LNHDA and SQIVND (reference sequence). The CDR3 extends over 13 amino acids. The germline V and J ends were trimmed by 0 bases and 7 bases, with 7 bases remaining between them.

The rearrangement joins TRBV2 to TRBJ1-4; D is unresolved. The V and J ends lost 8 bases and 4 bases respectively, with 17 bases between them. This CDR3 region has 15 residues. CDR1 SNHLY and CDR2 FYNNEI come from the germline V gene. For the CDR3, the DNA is TGTGCCAGCGGAGATAGAGGAGTAATTAATGAAAAACTGTTTTTT. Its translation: CASGDRGVINEKLFF. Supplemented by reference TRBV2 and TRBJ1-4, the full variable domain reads EPEVTQTPSHQVTQMGQEVILRCVPISNHLYFYWYRQILGQKVEFLVSFYNNEISEKSEIFDDQFSVERPDGSNFTLKIRSTKLEDSAMYFCASGDRGVINEKLFFGSGTQLSVL.

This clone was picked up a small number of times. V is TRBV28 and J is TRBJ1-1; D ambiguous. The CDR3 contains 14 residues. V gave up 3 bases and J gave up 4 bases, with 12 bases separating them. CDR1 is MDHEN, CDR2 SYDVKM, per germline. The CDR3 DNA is TGTGCCAGCAGTTTCGGCGGCACGGGCACTGAAGCTTTCTTT. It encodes CASSFGGTGTEAFF.

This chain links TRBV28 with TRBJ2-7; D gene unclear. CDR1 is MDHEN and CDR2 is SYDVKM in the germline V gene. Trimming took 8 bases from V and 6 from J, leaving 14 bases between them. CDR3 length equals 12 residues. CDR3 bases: TGTGCCAGCGGGCCTCCGAGACGCGAGCAGTACTTC. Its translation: CASGPPRREQYF. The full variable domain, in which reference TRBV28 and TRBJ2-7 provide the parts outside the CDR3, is DVKVTQSSRYLVKRTGEKVFLECVQDMDHENMFWYRQDPGLGLRLIYFSYDVKMKEKGDIPEGYSVSREKKERFSLILESASTNQTSMYLCASGPPRREQYFGPGTRLTVT.

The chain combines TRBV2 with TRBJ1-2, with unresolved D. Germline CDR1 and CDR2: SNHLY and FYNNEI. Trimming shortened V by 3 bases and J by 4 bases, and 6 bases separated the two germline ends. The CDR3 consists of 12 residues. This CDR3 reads CASSETLYGYTF. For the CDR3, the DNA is TGTGCCAGCAGTGAGACTCTCTATGGCTACACCTTC.

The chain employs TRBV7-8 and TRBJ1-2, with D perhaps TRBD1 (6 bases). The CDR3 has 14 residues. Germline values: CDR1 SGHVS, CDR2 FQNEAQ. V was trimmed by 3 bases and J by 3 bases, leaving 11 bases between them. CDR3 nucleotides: TGTGCCAGCAGCTTGCAGGGGTCTGACTATGGCTACACCTTC. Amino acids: CASSLQGSDYGYTF. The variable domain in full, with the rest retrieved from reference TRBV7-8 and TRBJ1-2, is GAGVSQSPRYKVAKRGQDVALRCDPISGHVSLFWYQQALGQGPEFLTYFQNEAQLDKSGLPSDRFFAERPEGSVSTLKIQRTQQEDSAVYLCASSLQGSDYGYTFGSGTRLTVV.

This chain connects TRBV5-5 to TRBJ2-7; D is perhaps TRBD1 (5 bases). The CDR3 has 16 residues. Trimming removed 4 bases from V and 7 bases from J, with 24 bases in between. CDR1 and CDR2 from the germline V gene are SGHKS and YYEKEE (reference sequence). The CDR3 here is CASSTGPILGDGEQYF. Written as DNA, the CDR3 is TGTGCCAGCAGCACAGGACCCATTCTAGGGGATGGGGAGCAGTACTTC.

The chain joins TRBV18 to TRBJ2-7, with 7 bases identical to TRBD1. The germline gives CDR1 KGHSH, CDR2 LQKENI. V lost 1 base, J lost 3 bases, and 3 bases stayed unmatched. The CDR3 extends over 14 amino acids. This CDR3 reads CASSPRQGNYEQYF. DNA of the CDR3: TGTGCCAGCTCACCACGACAGGGTAACTACGAGCAGTACTTC.

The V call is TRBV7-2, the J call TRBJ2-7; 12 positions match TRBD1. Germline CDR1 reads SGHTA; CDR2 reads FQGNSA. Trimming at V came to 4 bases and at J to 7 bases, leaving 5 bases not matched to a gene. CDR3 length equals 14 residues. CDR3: CASSWGQGAKEQYF. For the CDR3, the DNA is TGTGCCAGCAGCTGGGGACAGGGGGCTAAAGAGCAGTACTTC. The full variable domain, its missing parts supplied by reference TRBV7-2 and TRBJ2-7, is GAGVSQSPSNKVTEKGKDVELRCDPISGHTALYWYRQSLGQGLEFLIYFQGNSAPDKSGLPSDRFSAERTGGSVSTLTIQRTQQEDSAVYLCASSWGQGAKEQYFGPGTRLTVT.

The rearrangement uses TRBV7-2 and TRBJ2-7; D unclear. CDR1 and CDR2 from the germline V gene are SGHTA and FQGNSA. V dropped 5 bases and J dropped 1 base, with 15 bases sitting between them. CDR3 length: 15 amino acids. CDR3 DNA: TGTGCCAGCAGCCTCACGCGAACGAAGTCCTACGAGCAGTACTTC. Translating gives CASSLTRTKSYEQYF.

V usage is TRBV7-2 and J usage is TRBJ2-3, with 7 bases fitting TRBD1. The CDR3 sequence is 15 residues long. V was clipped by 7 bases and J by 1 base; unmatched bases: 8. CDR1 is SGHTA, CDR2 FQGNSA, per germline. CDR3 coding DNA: TGTGCCAGCAAGCTTAGACAGGGAGGCACAGATACGCAGTATTTT. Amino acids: CASKLRQGGTDTQYF.

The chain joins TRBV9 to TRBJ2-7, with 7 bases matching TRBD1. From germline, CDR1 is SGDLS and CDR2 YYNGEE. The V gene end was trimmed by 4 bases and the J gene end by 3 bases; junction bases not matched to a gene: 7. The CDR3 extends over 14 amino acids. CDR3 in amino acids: CASSKRDSLYEQYF. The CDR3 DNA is TGTGCCAGCAGCAAGAGGGACAGCCTCTACGAGCAGTACTTC.

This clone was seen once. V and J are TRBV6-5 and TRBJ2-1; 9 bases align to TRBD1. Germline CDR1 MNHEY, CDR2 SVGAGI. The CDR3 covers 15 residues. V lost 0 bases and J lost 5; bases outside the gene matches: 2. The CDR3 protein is CASSYSNRGHNEQFF. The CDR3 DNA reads TGTGCCAGCAGTTACTCGAACAGGGGGCACAATGAGCAGTTCTTC.

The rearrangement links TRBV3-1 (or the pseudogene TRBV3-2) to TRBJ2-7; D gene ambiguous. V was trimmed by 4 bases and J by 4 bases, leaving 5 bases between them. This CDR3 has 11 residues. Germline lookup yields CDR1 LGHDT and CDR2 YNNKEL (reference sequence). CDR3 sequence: CASSLMYEQYF. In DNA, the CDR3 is TGTGCCAGCAGCCTAATGTACGAGCAGTACTTC.